Detailed here is one T cell receptor beta chain. Germline values: CDR1 LGHNT, CDR2 FRNRAP. J was trimmed by 4 bases and V by 0 bases; bases with no gene match: 2. This CDR3 has 16 residues. MiXCR, run by TCRdb on the reads, gives a single entry per CDR3 protein. The repertoire holds 150,000 to 200,000 distinct CDR3 sequences, with around 15% as singletons. This sample stems from a study of T cell repertoires in cytomegalovirus infection. The chain links TRBV12-5 to TRBJ2-1, with 11 positions matching TRBD2. Sequenced input: PBMCs. This TCR derives from a human donor in good health (CMV status not recorded). Some clones in this sample may be carry-over from other donors' samples. The CDR3 sequence: CASGLVRLAGYNEQFF. The CDR3 nucleotides read TGTGCTAGTGGTTTGGTTCGACTAGCGGGGTACAATGAGCAGTTCTTC.